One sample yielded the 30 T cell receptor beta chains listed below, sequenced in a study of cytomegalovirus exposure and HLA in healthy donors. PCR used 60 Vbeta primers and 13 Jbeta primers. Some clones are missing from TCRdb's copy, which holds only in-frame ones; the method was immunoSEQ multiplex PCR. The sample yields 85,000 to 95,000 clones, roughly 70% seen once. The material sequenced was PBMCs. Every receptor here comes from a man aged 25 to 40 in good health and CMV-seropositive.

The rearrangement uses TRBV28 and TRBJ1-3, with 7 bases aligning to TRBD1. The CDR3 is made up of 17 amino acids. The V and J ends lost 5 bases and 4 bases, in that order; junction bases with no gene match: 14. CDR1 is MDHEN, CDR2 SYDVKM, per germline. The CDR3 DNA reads TGTGCCAGCAGTGTGAATTCCCGAGGGGGCTTCGGAAACACCATATATTTT. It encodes CASSVNSRGGFGNTIYF.

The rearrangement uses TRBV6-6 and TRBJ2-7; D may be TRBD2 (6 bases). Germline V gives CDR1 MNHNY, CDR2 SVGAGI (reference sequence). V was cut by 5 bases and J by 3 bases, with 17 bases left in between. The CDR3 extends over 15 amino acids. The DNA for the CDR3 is TGTGCCAGCAGTGGTTCGCGTGGCGGGAACTACGAGCAGTACTTC. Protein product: CASSGSRGGNYEQYF.

CDR3 protein: CASSQVTGRDTQYF. The CDR3, as DNA: TGTGCCAGCAGCCAAGTAACAGGCAGAGATACGCAGTATTTT. This sequence joins TRBV4-2 and TRBJ2-3, with D tentatively TRBD1 (5 bases). The CDR3 runs 14 residues. Germline CDR1 and CDR2: LGHNA and YNFKEQ. Trimming stripped 1 base from V and 5 bases from J, with 10 bases between.

In DNA, the CDR3 is TGTGCCAGCTCACCAAGGACGGGACTTACTAACTATGGCTACACCTTC. Translating gives CASSPRTGLTNYGYTF. The rearrangement links TRBV18 to TRBJ1-2; possibly TRBD1 for D (5 bases). The CDR3 extends over 16 amino acids. Germline V gene lookup returns CDR1 KGHSH and CDR2 LQKENI. The V gene lost 2 bases and the J gene lost 0 bases, with 13 bases spanning the gap.

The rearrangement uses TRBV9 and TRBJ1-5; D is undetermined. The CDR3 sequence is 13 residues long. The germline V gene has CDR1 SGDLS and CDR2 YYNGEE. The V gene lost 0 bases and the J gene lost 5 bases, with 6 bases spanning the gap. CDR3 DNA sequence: TGTGCCAGCAGCGTAGCCATAGATCAGCCCCAGCATTTT. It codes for CASSVAIDQPQHF.

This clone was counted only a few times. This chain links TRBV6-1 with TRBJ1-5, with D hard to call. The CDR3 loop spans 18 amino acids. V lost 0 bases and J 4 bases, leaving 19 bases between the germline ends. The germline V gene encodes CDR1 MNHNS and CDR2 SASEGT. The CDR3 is CASSEAEVPEAGNQPQHF. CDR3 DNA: TGTGCCAGCAGTGAAGCGGAAGTACCGGAAGCGGGAAATCAGCCCCAGCATTTT.

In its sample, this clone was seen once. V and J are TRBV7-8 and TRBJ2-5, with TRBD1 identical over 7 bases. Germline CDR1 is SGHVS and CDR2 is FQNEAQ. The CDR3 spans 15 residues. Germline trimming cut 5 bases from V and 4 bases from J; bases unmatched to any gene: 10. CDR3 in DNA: TGTGCCAGCAGCCCGTGGACAGGTGGAAGAGAGACCCAGTACTTC. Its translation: CASSPWTGGRETQYF.

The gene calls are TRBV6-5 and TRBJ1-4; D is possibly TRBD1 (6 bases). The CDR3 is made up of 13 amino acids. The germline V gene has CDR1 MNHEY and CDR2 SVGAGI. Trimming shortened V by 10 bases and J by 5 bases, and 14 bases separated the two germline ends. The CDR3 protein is CAIRDKSNEKLFF. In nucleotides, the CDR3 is TGTGCCATCCGGGACAAATCCAATGAAAAACTGTTTTTT.

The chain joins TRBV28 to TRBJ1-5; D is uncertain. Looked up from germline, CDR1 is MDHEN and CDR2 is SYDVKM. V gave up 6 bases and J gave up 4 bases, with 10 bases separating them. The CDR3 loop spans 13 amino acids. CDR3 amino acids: CASRLSSNQPQHF. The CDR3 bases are TGTGCCAGCAGACTATCCTCTAATCAGCCCCAGCATTTT.

The CDR3 here is CASSPTRSSYEQYF. The CDR3 DNA is TGTGCCAGCAGTCCAACAAGGAGCTCCTACGAGCAGTACTTC. The rearrangement links TRBV2 to TRBJ2-7; no clear D. The CDR3 is 14 amino acids. The germline V and J ends were trimmed by 5 bases and 0 bases, with 11 bases remaining between them. Germline V gene sequence: CDR1 SNHLY, CDR2 FYNNEI.

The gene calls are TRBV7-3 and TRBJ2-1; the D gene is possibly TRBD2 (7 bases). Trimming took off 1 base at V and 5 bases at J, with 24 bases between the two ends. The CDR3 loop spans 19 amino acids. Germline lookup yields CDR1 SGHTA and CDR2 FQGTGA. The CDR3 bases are TGTGCCAGCAGCTTAAGGATAGCTAGCGGAGGGGGGTCTGACAATGAGCAGTTCTTC. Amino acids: CASSLRIASGGGSDNEQFF.

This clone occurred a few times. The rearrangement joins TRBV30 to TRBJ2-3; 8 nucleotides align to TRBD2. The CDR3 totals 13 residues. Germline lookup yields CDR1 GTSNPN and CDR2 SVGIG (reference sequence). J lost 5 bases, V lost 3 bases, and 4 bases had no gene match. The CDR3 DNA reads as TGTGCCTGGAGGGAGCGGGAGTTAGATACGCAGTATTTT. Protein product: CAWRERELDTQYF.

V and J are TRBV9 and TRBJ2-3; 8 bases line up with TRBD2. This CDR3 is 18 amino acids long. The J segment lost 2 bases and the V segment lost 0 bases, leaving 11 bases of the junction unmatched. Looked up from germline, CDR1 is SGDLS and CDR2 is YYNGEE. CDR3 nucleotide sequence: TGTGCCAGCAGCGTAGCCGGCCGGATAGCGGGGATCACAGATACGCAGTATTTT. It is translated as CASSVAGRIAGITDTQYF.

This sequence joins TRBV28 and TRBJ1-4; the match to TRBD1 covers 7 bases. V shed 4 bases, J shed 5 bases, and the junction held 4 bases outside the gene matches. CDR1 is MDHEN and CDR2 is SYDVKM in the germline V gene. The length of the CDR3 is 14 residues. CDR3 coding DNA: TGTGCCAGCAGTTCCATGACAGGGAATGAAAAACTGTTTTTT. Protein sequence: CASSSMTGNEKLFF. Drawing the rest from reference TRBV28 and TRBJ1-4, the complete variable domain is DVKVTQSSRYLVKRTGEKVFLECVQDMDHENMFWYRQDPGLGLRLIYFSYDVKMKEKGDIPEGYSVSREKKERFSLILESASTNQTSMYLCASSSMTGNEKLFFGSGTQLSVL.

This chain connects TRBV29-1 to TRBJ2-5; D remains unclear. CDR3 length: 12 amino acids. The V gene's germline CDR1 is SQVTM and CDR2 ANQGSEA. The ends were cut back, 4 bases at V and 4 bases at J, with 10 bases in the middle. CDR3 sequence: CSVVPRSETQYF. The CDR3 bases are TGCAGCGTTGTACCTCGGTCAGAGACCCAGTACTTC.

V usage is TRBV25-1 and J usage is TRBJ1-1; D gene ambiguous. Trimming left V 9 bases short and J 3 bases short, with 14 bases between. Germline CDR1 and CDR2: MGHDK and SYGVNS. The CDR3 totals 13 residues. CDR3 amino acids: CASMRVRDTEAFF. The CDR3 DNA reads TGTGCCAGTATGAGGGTTCGGGACACTGAAGCTTTCTTT.

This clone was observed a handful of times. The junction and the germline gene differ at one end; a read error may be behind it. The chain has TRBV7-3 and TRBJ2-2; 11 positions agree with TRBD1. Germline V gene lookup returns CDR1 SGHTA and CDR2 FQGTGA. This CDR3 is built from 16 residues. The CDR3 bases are TGTGCCAGCAGCGTAACCGGGACAGGGGGTTCCGGGGAGCTGTTTTTT. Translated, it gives CASSVTGTGGSGELFF.

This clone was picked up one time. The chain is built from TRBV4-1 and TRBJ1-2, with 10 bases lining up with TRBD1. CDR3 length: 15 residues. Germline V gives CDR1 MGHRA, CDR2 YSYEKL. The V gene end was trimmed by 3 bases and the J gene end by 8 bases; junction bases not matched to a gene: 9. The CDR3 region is CASSQTGTGVGGYTF. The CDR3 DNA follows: TGCGCCAGCAGCCAGACCGGGACAGGGGTTGGAGGCTACACCTTC.

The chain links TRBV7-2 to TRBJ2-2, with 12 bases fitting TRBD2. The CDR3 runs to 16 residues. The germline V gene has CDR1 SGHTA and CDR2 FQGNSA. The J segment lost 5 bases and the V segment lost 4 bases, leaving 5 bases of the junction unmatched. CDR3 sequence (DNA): TGTGCCAGCAGCTCCCTAGGGACTAGCGGGACCGGGGAGCTGTTTTTT. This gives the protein CASSSLGTSGTGELFF.

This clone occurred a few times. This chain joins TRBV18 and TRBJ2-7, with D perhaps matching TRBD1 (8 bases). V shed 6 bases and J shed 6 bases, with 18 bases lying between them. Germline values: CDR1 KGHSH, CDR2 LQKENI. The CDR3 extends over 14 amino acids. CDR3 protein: CASSSMDREGEQYF. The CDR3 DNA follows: TGTGCCAGCTCGTCGATGGACAGGGAGGGCGAGCAGTACTTC.

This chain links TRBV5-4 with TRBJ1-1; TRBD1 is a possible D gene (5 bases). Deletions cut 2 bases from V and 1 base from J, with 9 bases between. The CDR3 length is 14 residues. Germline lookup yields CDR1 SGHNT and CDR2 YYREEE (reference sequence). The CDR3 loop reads CASSLNRRNTEAFF. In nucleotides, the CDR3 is TGTGCCAGCAGCTTAAACAGGAGGAACACTGAAGCTTTCTTT.

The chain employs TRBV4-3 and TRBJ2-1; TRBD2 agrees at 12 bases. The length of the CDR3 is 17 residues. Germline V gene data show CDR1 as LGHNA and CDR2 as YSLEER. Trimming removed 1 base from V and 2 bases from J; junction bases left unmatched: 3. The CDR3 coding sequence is TGCGCCAGCAGCCAAGGAAGGACTAGCGGGACCTACAATGAGCAGTTCTTC. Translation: CASSQGRTSGTYNEQFF.

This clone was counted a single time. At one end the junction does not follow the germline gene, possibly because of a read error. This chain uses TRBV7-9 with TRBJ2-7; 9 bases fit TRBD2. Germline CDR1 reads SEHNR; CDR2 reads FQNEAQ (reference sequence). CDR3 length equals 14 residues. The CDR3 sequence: CSSSLLLAGGEQYF. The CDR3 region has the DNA TGTTCCAGCAGCTTATTACTAGCGGGTGGGGAGCAGTACTTC.

The CDR3 DNA follows: TGTGCCAGCTCCGGGACAGGGGGCAACGAGCAGTACTTC. It encodes CASSGTGGNEQYF. The gene calls are TRBV25-1 and TRBJ2-7; the match to TRBD1 covers 12 bases. The CDR3 spans 13 residues. In germline, CDR1 is MGHDK, CDR2 SYGVNS. J was trimmed by 5 bases and V by 8 bases; bases with no gene match: 4.

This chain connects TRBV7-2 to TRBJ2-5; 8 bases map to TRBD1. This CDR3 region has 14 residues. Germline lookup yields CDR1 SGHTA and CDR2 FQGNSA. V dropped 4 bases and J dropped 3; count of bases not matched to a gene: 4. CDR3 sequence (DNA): TGTGCCAGCAGCTACCCGGGACAGGAAGAGACCCAGTACTTC. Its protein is CASSYPGQEETQYF.

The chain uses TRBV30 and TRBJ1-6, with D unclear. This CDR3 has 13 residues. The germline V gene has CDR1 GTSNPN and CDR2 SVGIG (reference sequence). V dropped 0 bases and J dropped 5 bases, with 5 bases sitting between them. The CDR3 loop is CAWSVTDNSPLHF. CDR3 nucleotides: TGTGCCTGGAGTGTAACAGATAATTCACCCCTCCACTTT.

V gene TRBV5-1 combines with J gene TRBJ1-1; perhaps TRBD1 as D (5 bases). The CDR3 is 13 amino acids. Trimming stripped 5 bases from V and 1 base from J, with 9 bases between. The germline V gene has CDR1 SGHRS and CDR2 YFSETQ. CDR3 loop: CASRNTGNTEAFF. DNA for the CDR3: TGCGCCAGCAGAAACACAGGGAACACTGAAGCTTTCTTT.

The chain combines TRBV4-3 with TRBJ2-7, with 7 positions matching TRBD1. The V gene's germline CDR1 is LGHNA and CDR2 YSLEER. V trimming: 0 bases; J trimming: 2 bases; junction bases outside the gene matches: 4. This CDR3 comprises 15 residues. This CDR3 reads CASSQEQGQTYEQYF. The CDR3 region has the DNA TGCGCCAGCAGCCAAGAACAGGGACAGACCTACGAGCAGTACTTC.

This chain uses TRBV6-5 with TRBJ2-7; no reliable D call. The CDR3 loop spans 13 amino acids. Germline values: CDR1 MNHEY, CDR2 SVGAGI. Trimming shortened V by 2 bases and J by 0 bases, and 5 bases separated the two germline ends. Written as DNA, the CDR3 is TGTGCCAGCAGTTACCTTATCTCCTACGAGCAGTACTTC. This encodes CASSYLISYEQYF.

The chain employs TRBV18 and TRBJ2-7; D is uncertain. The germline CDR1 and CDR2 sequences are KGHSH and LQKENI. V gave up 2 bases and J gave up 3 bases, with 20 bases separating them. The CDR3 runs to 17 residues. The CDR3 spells CASSPVGAPDSIYEQYF. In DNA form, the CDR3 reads TGTGCCAGCTCACCAGTCGGAGCGCCAGACTCAATCTACGAGCAGTACTTC.